This T cell receptor (beta chain) was found in a study of human T cells and chemical hapten exposure. About the research overall: Patients, a majority of them female, were diagnosed with alopecia areata, totalis or universalis.

General study findings and limits: Expanded TCRs formed significantly more large CDR3 similarity clusters than controls. TCRs exceeding 1 in 1000 frequency stayed unchanged with DPC sensitization.

The time point was: pre-sensitization, week 0. The treatment denotes: therapeutic diphenylcyclopropenone sensitization with weekly scalp DPC. CDR3 length: 13 amino acids. In germline, CDR1 is SQVTM, CDR2 ANQGSEA. Trimming left V 4 bases short and J 3 bases short, with 13 bases between. Original processing methods: A typical sample had roughly 87,000 TCRs, with about 23,224 to 700,000 overall. TCRdb independently ran MiXCR on the RACE reads; one entry per CDR3 protein. The V and J calls shown here were made by TCRdb, not taken from the authors' results. Here the sample spans 240,000 or so distinct CDR3 sequences, 7% to 10% being singletons. To note about this clonotype: Its antigen remains unknown.

The genes are TRBV29-1 and TRBJ2-7; D is undetermined. The material sequenced was whole blood, taken in connection with sensitization to the hapten diphenylcyclopropenone (DPC). This sequence was found in a woman between 40 and 55 years old with alopecia areata. Some clones in this sample may be carry-over from other donors' samples. The CDR3 nucleotides read TGCAGCGTTGTTGACACGCTGGGCTACGAGCAGTACTTC. This codes for CSVVDTLGYEQYF.